Reported below is one TCR beta chain. Its target is unknown. CD8+CD57+ cell expansion, shown by flow cytometry, had occurred in the patients selected for sequencing. This record comes from a study of CD8+CD57+ T cells in acquired aplastic anemia. Study context: CD4+ and CD8+ cells, once sorted, gave DNA averaging roughly 3.2 ug. Study-level results: The study identified roughly 31 CD8+ CDR3 sequences shared by patients and controls. No significant patient-versus-control difference appeared in CD8+ Simpson's diversity.

Profiles of TCR beta VDJ and CDR3 were generated from a genomic DNA template. MiXCR, applied by TCRdb to the reads, yields one record per CDR3 protein. The sample yields fewer than 250,000 distinct CDR3 sequences, around half seen once. The V and J ends lost 5 bases and 5 bases, in that order; junction bases with no gene match: 6. CDR3 length: 13 amino acids. Germline CDR1 reads MNHNY; CDR2 reads SVGAGI (reference sequence). The sequenced sample was sorted CD4+, CD8+, or CD8+CD57+ T cells (not recorded which) from PBMCs. This receptor was taken from a human donor with aplastic anemia. The chain combines TRBV6-6 with TRBJ2-7, with 7 bases identical to TRBD1. The CDR3 DNA sequence: TGTGCCAGCAGTGTAAACAGGGGACACGAGCAGTACTTC. This sequence encodes CASSVNRGHEQYF.